This T cell receptor beta chain was captured in a study of blood T cell repertoires in COVID-19. The CDR3 has 16 amino acids. The V and J ends lost 1 base and 7 bases, in that order; junction bases with no gene match: 4. Germline-derived CDR1 and CDR2 are SGHRS and YFSETQ. Source study methods: Reference gene primer amplification in the assay estimated nucleated cell counts. Assay used: immunoSEQ multiplex PCR; TCRdb lists only in-frame clones, some missing. For V, J and clone size, that table is used; D and trimming come from the DNA. The sample records around 100,000 clones, around 85% being singletons.

V gene TRBV5-1 combines with J gene TRBJ2-1; 14 bases match TRBD2. Input material: peripheral blood. This TCR was sampled from a man in his 70s with active or convalescent COVID-19. CDR3 DNA sequence: TGCGCCAGCAGCTTGTGGGGACTAGCGGGAGAAAATGAGCAGTTCTTC. It is translated as CASSLWGLAGENEQFF.